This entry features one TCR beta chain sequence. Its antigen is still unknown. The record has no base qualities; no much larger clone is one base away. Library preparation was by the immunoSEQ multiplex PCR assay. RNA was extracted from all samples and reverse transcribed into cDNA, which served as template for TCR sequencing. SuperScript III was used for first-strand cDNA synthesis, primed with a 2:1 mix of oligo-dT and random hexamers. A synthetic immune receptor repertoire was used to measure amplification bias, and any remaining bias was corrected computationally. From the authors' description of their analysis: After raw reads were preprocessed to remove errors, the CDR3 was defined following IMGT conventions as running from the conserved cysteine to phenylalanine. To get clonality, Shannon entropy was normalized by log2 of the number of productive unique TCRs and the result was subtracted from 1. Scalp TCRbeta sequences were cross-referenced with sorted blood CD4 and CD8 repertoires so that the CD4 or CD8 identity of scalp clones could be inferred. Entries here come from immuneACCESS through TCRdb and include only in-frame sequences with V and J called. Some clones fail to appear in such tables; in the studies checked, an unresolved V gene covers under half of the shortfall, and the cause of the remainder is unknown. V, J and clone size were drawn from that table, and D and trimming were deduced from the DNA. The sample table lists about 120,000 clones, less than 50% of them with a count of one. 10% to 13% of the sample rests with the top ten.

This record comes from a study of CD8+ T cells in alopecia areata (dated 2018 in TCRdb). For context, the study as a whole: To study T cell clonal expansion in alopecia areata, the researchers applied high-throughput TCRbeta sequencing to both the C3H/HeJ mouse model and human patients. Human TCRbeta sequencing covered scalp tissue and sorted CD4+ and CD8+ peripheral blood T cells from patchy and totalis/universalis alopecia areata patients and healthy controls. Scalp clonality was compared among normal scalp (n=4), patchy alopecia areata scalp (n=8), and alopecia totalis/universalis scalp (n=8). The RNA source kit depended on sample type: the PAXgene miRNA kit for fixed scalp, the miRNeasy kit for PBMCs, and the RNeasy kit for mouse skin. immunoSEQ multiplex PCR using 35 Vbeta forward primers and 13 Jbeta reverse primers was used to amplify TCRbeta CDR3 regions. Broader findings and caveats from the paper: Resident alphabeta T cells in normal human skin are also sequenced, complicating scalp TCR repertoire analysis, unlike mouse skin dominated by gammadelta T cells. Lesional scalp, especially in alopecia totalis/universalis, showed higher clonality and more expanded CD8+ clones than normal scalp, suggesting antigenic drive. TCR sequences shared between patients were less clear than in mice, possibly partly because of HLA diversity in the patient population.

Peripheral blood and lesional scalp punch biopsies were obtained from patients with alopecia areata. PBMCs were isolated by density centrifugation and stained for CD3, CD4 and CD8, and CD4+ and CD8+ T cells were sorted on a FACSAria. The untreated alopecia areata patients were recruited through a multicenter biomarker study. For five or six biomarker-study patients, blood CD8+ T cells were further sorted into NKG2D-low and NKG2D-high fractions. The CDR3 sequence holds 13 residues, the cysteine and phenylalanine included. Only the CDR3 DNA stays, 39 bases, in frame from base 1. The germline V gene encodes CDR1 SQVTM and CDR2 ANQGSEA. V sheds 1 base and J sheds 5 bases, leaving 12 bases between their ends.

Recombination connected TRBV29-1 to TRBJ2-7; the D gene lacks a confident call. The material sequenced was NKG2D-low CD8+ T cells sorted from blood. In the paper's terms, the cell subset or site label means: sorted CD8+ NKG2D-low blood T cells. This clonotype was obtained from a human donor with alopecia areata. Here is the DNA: TGCAGCGTTGAAGGGTTCCCGCTGGACGAGCAGTACTTC. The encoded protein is CSVEGFPLDEQYF.